This is a list of T cell receptor beta chains from one sample in a study of T cell responses to AZD1222 COVID-19 vaccine. Data came from immunoSEQ multiplex PCR; TCRdb stores just in-frame clones and leaves some out. In the table there are roughly 130,000 clones, approximately 85% of which are singletons. The source was peripheral blood, collected on day 0 of AZD1222 vaccination. These receptor sequences come from an adult in good health. CDR3s include the opening cysteine and the closing phenylalanine or tryptophan. A D gene is named only where the DNA matches it firmly. Only part of the rows carry a size: once, few, many, or a class if the clone is expanded.

-	TRBV9	-	TRBJ1-3	CASSPDSGNTIYF	TGTGCCAGCAGCCCAGACTCTGGAAACACCATATATTTT
TRBD1	TRBV5-6	-	TRBJ1-2	CASSLGQGPRGYTF	TGTGCCAGCAGCTTGGGACAGGGTCCGAGAGGCTACACCTTC
-	TRBV27	-	TRBJ2-1	CASSLSPPTSLSSYNEQFF	TGTGCCAGCAGTTTATCCCCCCCGACTAGTCTGAGCTCCTACAATGAGCAGTTCTTC
-	TRBV12-3/TRBV12-4	few	TRBJ2-7	CASSFHGYEQYF	TGTGCCAGCAGTTTTCACGGGTACGAGCAGTACTTC
-	TRBV11-3	-	TRBJ2-7	CASTLRGNPYEQYF	TGTGCCAGCACCCTAAGGGGCAACCCCTACGAGCAGTACTTC
-	TRBV9	once	TRBJ2-7	CASSLGQRHEQYF	TGTGCCAGCAGCCTCGGACAGAGGCACGAGCAGTACTTC
-	TRBV18	-	TRBJ2-3	CASSPVGFDTQYF	TGTGCCAGCTCACCAGTGGGGTTCGATACGCAGTATTTT
TRBD1	TRBV14	-	TRBJ1-2	CASSPQGRYGYTF	TGTGCCAGCAGCCCACAGGGGAGGTATGGCTACACCTTC
TRBD2	TRBV5-4	-	TRBJ2-1	CASSLEVGLAGARYNEQFF	TGTGCCAGCAGCTTGGAGGTTGGACTAGCGGGGGCCCGCTACAATGAGCAGTTCTTC
-	TRBV9	-	TRBJ1-1	CASSVLTENTEAFF	TGTGCCAGCAGCGTATTAACAGAAAACACTGAAGCTTTCTTT
-	TRBV6-5	once	TRBJ1-5	CASVTGYSNQPQHF	TGTGCCAGCGTCACAGGGTATAGCAATCAGCCCCAGCATTTT
TRBD2	TRBV7-2	once	TRBJ2-1	CASSSGLAGNNEQFF	TGTGCCAGCAGCTCTGGACTAGCGGGGAACAATGAGCAGTTCTTC
TRBD2	TRBV15	-	TRBJ2-7	CATGGLAYEQYF	TGTGCCACTGGCGGACTAGCCTACGAGCAGTACTTC
-	TRBV29-1	-	TRBJ1-4	CSVAAGNEKLFF	TGCAGCGTGGCAGCCGGAAATGAAAAACTGTTTTTT
-	TRBV10-1	-	TRBJ2-2	CASSESRGARELFF	TGCGCCAGCAGTGAGTCAAGGGGGGCACGGGAGCTGTTTTTT
TRBD2	TRBV11-2	-	TRBJ2-7	CASSLVSSGLASEQYF	TGTGCCAGCAGCTTAGTTTCGTCGGGACTAGCATCCGAGCAGTACTTC
-	TRBV19	-	TRBJ2-1	CASRDGTYNEQFF	TGTGCCAGCCGGGACGGGACCTACAATGAGCAGTTCTTC
-	TRBV30	-	TRBJ1-5	CAWSRGEGQPQHF	TGTGCCTGGAGTCGGGGGGAAGGTCAGCCCCAGCATTTT
-	TRBV5-1	-	TRBJ2-1	CASSFRTTKGNEQFF	TGCGCCAGCAGCTTCAGGACTACAAAAGGCAATGAGCAGTTCTTC
-	TRBV6-5	-	TRBJ1-2	CASSYPYGYTF	TGTGCCAGCAGTTACCCTTATGGCTACACCTTC
-	TRBV5-6	-	TRBJ1-5	CASSLVGVGEHF	TGTGCCAGCAGCTTGGTAGGGGTGGGGGAGCATTTT
-	TRBV20-1	-	TRBJ2-1	CSAPITHEQFF	TGCAGTGCTCCCATAACCCATGAGCAGTTCTTC
-	TRBV7-9	-	TRBJ1-2	CASSFSGSGGYTF	TGTGCCAGCAGCTTCTCCGGCAGCGGGGGCTACACCTTC
TRBD1	TRBV7-9	-	TRBJ1-2	CASSLAGGKGGYTF	TGTGCCAGCAGCTTAGCAGGGGGCAAGGGTGGCTACACCTTC
TRBD1	TRBV5-5	few	TRBJ1-2	CASSGTGTGFNYGYTF	TGTGCCAGCAGCGGGACAGGGACAGGGTTTAACTATGGCTACACCTTC
-	TRBV27	few	TRBJ2-1	CASSYSGQGSYNEQFF	TGTGCCAGCAGTTATTCCGGTCAGGGCTCCTACAATGAGCAGTTCTTC
TRBD1	TRBV19	-	TRBJ1-6	CASSSDRDTPLHF	TGTGCCAGTAGTTCCGACAGGGATACACCCCTCCACTTT
TRBD2	TRBV3-1/TRBV3-2	-	TRBJ2-7	CASSHGFLAGGHEQYF	TGTGCCAGCAGCCATGGGTTCTTAGCGGGAGGCCACGAGCAGTACTTC
TRBD1	TRBV5-1	-	TRBJ1-4	CASSLAPDRPKLFF	TGCGCCAGCAGCTTGGCCCCGGACAGGCCGAAACTGTTTTTT
TRBD1	TRBV4-1	-	TRBJ1-2	CASSQDDGTGEYNYGYTF	TGCGCCAGCAGCCAAGACGACGGGACAGGGGAATATAACTATGGCTACACCTTC
TRBD1	TRBV5-1	-	TRBJ2-3	CASSTGQGLPDTQYF	TGCGCCAGCAGCACGGGACAGGGTTTGCCAGATACGCAGTATTTT